The sequence of this TCR beta chain was determined in a study of T cells in Graves' hyperthyroidism and ophthalmopathy. The study's findings and limits: A model using 13 V-J features told ophthalmopathy apart from stable hyperthyroidism. The blood repertoire included most of the expanded thyroid clonotypes above 0.001.

A remark on this clonotype: Its antigen is unidentified.

It was RNA transcripts that yielded the amplified TCR beta CDR3 regions. An initial round of RT-PCR targeting the TCR CDR3 relied on the HTBI primer set. TCRdb used MiXCR to reprocess the multiplex PCR reads, holding one entry per CDR3 protein. The table has 410,000 or so distinct CDR3 sequences, under 15% seen once. At least 3 on the Clinical Activity Score was recorded for ophthalmopathy patients, who also had NOSPECS grade at least 4 and duration under 3 months. Each diagnosis was grounded in clinical symptoms, serum thyroxine and TRAb, thyroid ultrasound, and orbital computed tomography. The germline V and J ends were trimmed by 6 bases and 0 bases, with 9 bases remaining between them. The V gene's germline CDR1 is MGHRA and CDR2 YSYEKL. CDR3 length: 14 amino acids.

The receptor's source is a man between 18 and 35 years old with Graves' ophthalmopathy. The chain employs TRBV4-1 and TRBJ2-4, with a possible D match to TRBD2 (6 bases). What was sequenced was blood. The DNA for the CDR3 is TGCGCCAGCAGTGGCGGGACAGCCAAAAACATTCAGTACTTC. It is translated as CASSGGTAKNIQYF.